This TCR beta chain was sequenced for a study of T cell responses to AZD1222 COVID-19 vaccine. Per germline, CDR1 MDHEN and CDR2 SYDVKM. The CDR3 has 15 amino acids. Trimming took off 7 bases at V and 4 bases at J, with 19 bases between the two ends. The table came from immunoSEQ multiplex PCR; TCRdb's copy has only in-frame clones and leaves some out. The top ten clones hold around 4.4% of a sample with about 130,000 clones, approximately 85% of them seen once. The count of this clone is one. This TCR was sampled from an adult who received the AZD1222 COVID-19 vaccine. The sample consisted of peripheral blood, taken 28 days after the second AZD1222 dose. The V call is TRBV28, the J call TRBJ1-2; D unresolved. In DNA, the CDR3 is TGTGCCAGCACCTCCCCCGCAGCAGGTTCCTATGGCTACACCTTC. It encodes CASTSPAAGSYGYTF.